The 27 T cell receptor beta chains below come from one sample, sequenced in a study of blood T cell repertoires in COVID-19. Some clones are missing from TCRdb's copy, which holds only in-frame ones; the method was immunoSEQ multiplex PCR. The repertoire holds roughly 130,000 clones, with more than 75% as singletons. The sequenced sample consisted of peripheral blood. The origin of the receptors is a man aged 50 to 60 with active COVID-19.

The chain employs TRBV6-5 and TRBJ1-6; 11 bases match TRBD1. Germline V gene lookup returns CDR1 MNHEY and CDR2 SVGAGI. Unmatched junction bases numbered 5, after V lost 6 bases and J lost 10 bases. The CDR3 runs 14 residues. The CDR3 DNA reads as TGTGCCAGCAGGTGGACAGGGGGCGAATCACCCCTCCACTTT. This gives the protein CASRWTGGESPLHF.

This clone was seen just once. The rearrangement uses TRBV6-5 and TRBJ1-4; the D gene is possibly TRBD1 (5 bases). Per the germline V gene, CDR1 is MNHEY and CDR2 is SVGAGI. This CDR3 spans 15 amino acids. V lost 6 bases, J lost 0 bases, and 11 bases lay in between. The CDR3 DNA follows: TGTGCCAGCAGCCTGACAGCCTCAACTAATGAAAAACTGTTTTTT. Its protein product is CASSLTASTNEKLFF.

This chain links TRBV19 with TRBJ2-3; 7 nucleotides agree with TRBD1. CDR1 and CDR2 (germline): LNHDA, SQIVND (reference sequence). CDR3 length equals 16 residues. Losses at the gene ends were 3 bases for V and 3 bases for J; bases not matched to a gene: 9. The CDR3, as DNA: TGTGCCAGTAGTATTTACAGGGGTCCGAGGACAGATACGCAGTATTTT. Translation: CASSIYRGPRTDTQYF.

This rearrangement joins TRBV5-4 to TRBJ1-2; the match to TRBD1 covers 7 bases. Germline V lookup: CDR1 SGHNT, CDR2 YYREEE (reference sequence). The CDR3 contains 14 residues. The junction had 6 bases not matched to a gene; V was cut back by 3 bases and J by 4 bases. The CDR3 protein is CASSSAGGGYGYTF. CDR3 nucleotides: TGTGCCAGCAGCTCCGCAGGGGGTGGCTATGGCTACACCTTC.

The chain uses TRBV3-1 (or the pseudogene TRBV3-2) and TRBJ2-6; 8 positions agree with TRBD1. This CDR3 has 20 residues. The germline V gene has CDR1 LGHDT and CDR2 YNNKEL (reference sequence). J lost 2 bases, V lost 4 bases, and 16 bases had no gene match. The CDR3 sequence is CASSPGQGPLGAPGANVLTF. The CDR3 DNA reads TGTGCCAGCAGCCCCGGACAGGGACCCCTAGGTGCCCCTGGGGCCAACGTCCTGACTTTC.

This rearrangement joins TRBV7-9 to TRBJ2-1, with D unclear. Germline V gene lookup returns CDR1 SEHNR and CDR2 FQNEAQ (reference sequence). The CDR3 is 12 amino acids. The V end lost 1 base, the J end lost 11 bases, and 9 bases lay between the germline ends. The CDR3 DNA is TGTGCCAGCAGCTTAGACGAGTTACAGCAGTTCTTC. This gives the protein CASSLDELQQFF.

This clone showed up just once. The chain couples TRBV5-1 to TRBJ1-1; the D is unclear. Trimming removed 2 bases at V and 0 bases at J, with 8 bases between. The CDR3 length is 14 residues. CDR1 SGHRS and CDR2 YFSETQ come from the germline V gene. In nucleotides, the CDR3 is TGCGCCAGCAGCTTCACAGTTTTGAACACTGAAGCTTTCTTT. Its protein product is CASSFTVLNTEAFF.

This clone was recorded a few times. The chain couples TRBV25-1 to TRBJ2-1; 7 nucleotides align to TRBD2. The CDR3 has 14 amino acids. CDR1 is MGHDK, CDR2 SYGVNS, per germline. Germline trimming cut 5 bases from V and 2 bases from J; bases unmatched to any gene: 3. This chain's CDR3 is CASSTAGTYNEQFF. CDR3 DNA: TGTGCCAGCAGTACAGCGGGAACCTACAATGAGCAGTTCTTC.

The chain recombines TRBV3-1 (or the pseudogene TRBV3-2) with TRBJ2-5; D gene uncertain. The CDR3 contains 13 residues. Trimming shortened V by 4 bases and J by 4 bases, and 10 bases separated the two germline ends. The germline V gene encodes CDR1 LGHDT and CDR2 YNNKEL (reference sequence). CDR3: CASSPSPRETQYF. In DNA form, the CDR3 reads TGTGCCAGCAGCCCTTCTCCCAGAGAGACCCAGTACTTC.

The chain recombines TRBV6-5 with TRBJ2-1, with 9 bases lining up with TRBD2. The CDR3 is made up of 15 amino acids. The V gene end was trimmed by 6 bases and the J gene end by 3 bases; junction bases not matched to a gene: 6. Germline V CDR1 and CDR2: MNHEY, SVGAGI. The CDR3 bases are TGTGCCAGCAGAAGAGCGGGAGGCATCTACAATGAGCAGTTCTTC. This sequence encodes CASRRAGGIYNEQFF.

The chain carries TRBV5-1 and TRBJ2-2; TRBD2 is a possible D gene (6 bases). Germline-derived CDR1 and CDR2 are SGHRS and YFSETQ. This CDR3 contains 16 residues. The V end lost 2 bases, the J end lost 0 bases, and 11 bases lay between the germline ends. The CDR3 nucleotides read TGCGCCAGCAGCTTCAAAGGACTAACGAACACCGGGGAGCTGTTTTTT. This sequence encodes CASSFKGLTNTGELFF. Full variable domain (rest looked up from reference TRBV5-1 and TRBJ2-2): KAGVTQTPRYLIKTRGQQVTLSCSPISGHRSVSWYQQTPGQGLQFLFEYFSETQRNKGNFPGRFSGRQFSNSRSEMNVSTLELGDSALYLCASSFKGLTNTGELFFGEGSRLTVL.

This sequence joins TRBV19 and TRBJ1-6, with 11 bases identical to TRBD1. Germline V CDR1 and CDR2: LNHDA, SQIVND (reference sequence). The ends lost 7 bases at V and 9 bases at J; junction bases unmatched: 8. The CDR3 is 15 residues long. In DNA form, the CDR3 reads TGTGCCAGTACCCCAAGGGGGACAGGGGGTTCACCCCTCCACTTT. This translates into CASTPRGTGGSPLHF.

The chain is built from TRBV2 and TRBJ2-1; 10 nucleotides line up with TRBD2. V gave up 7 bases and J gave up 7 bases; unmatched junction bases: 7. Germline V gene lookup returns CDR1 SNHLY and CDR2 FYNNEI. This CDR3 is 14 amino acids long. The CDR3 region has the DNA TGTGCCAGCAAGGCTAGCGGGGGCGGAAATGAGCAGTTCTTC. Translated, it gives CASKASGGGNEQFF.

The CDR3 reads CASSLFGTANYGYTF. In DNA, the CDR3 is TGTGCCAGCAGCTTGTTTGGGACAGCTAACTATGGCTACACCTTC. V is TRBV5-4 and J is TRBJ1-2; 7 bases map to TRBD1. Germline V gene sequence: CDR1 SGHNT, CDR2 YYREEE (reference sequence). This CDR3 has 15 amino acids. J gave up 0 bases and V 1 base, and 3 bases lay outside the gene matches. The full variable domain, with the rest looked up from reference TRBV5-4 and TRBJ1-2, is ETGVTQSPTHLIKTRGQQVTLRCSSQSGHNTVSWYQQALGQGPQFIFQYYREEENGRGNFPPRFSGLQFPNYSSELNVNALELDDSALYLCASSLFGTANYGYTFGSGTRLTVV.

The rearrangement links TRBV28 to TRBJ1-2; no firm D call. The V and J ends lost 3 bases and 4 bases respectively, with 18 bases between them. CDR3 size: 16 residues. From germline, CDR1 is MDHEN and CDR2 SYDVKM. The chain's CDR3 is CASSFLNRRRSYGYTF. The CDR3 bases are TGTGCCAGCAGTTTCCTGAACCGACGGAGGAGCTATGGCTACACCTTC.

The chain recombines TRBV19 with TRBJ2-3, with 8 bases lining up with TRBD2. The J segment lost 3 bases and the V segment lost 1 base, leaving 3 bases of the junction unmatched. This CDR3 region has 15 residues. Germline loops: CDR1 LNHDA, CDR2 SQIVND (reference sequence). CDR3 residues: CASSIAGGRTDTQYF. The DNA of the CDR3 is TGTGCCAGTAGTATAGCGGGAGGGCGTACAGATACGCAGTATTTT. Supplemented by reference TRBV19 and TRBJ2-3, the full variable domain reads DGGITQSPKYLFRKEGQNVTLSCEQNLNHDAMYWYRQDPGQGLRLIYYSQIVNDFQKGDIAEGYSVSREKKESFPLTVTSAQKNPTAFYLCASSIAGGRTDTQYFGPGTRLTVL.

In its sample, this clone was seen once. V gene TRBV30 combines with J gene TRBJ1-1; a possible D gene is TRBD1 (6 bases). This CDR3 contains 12 residues. Looked up from germline, CDR1 is GTSNPN and CDR2 is SVGIG (reference sequence). Trimming cost V 1 base and J 5 bases, with 8 bases left between them. In DNA form, the CDR3 reads TGTGCCTGGAGTGAACAGGGAACTGAAGCTTTCTTT. Its translation is CAWSEQGTEAFF.

This clone was seen once. This chain connects TRBV10-2 to TRBJ1-5, with 7 bases identical to TRBD1. V lost 6 bases to trimming and J lost 0 bases; unmatched junction nucleotides: 5. The CDR3 is 15 amino acids. Looked up from germline, CDR1 is WSHSY and CDR2 is SAAADI. The CDR3 sequence: CASSDTGVSNQPQHF. Written as DNA, the CDR3 is TGCGCCAGCAGCGACACAGGGGTTAGCAATCAGCCCCAGCATTTT.

The chain joins TRBV5-1 to TRBJ1-4, with 7 bases lining up with TRBD1. Germline values: CDR1 SGHRS, CDR2 YFSETQ. Unmatched junction bases numbered 3, after V lost 0 bases and J lost 7 bases. The CDR3 contains 14 residues. This CDR3 is CASSLGDSTEKLFF. The CDR3 DNA reads TGCGCCAGCAGCTTGGGGGACAGCACTGAAAAACTGTTTTTT. Full variable domain (rest looked up from reference TRBV5-1 and TRBJ1-4): KAGVTQTPRYLIKTRGQQVTLSCSPISGHRSVSWYQQTPGQGLQFLFEYFSETQRNKGNFPGRFSGRQFSNSRSEMNVSTLELGDSALYLCASSLGDSTEKLFFGSGTQLSVL.

This clone was seen only once. V gene TRBV11-2 combines with J gene TRBJ1-5; tentatively, D is TRBD1 (5 bases). The CDR3 covers 15 residues. From germline, CDR1 is SGHAT and CDR2 FQNNGV. Trimming pared 1 base from V and 3 bases from J, leaving 10 bases between. The chain's CDR3 is CASSLVPGDNQPQHF. The CDR3 nucleotides are TGTGCCAGCAGCTTAGTGCCGGGGGACAATCAGCCCCAGCATTTT.

The chain links TRBV28 to TRBJ2-2, with unresolved D. This CDR3 region has 14 residues. The germline V gene has CDR1 MDHEN and CDR2 SYDVKM. The V end lost 1 base, the J end lost 5 bases, and 8 bases lay between the germline ends. CDR3 region: CASSLSFVTGELFF. CDR3 in DNA: TGTGCCAGCAGTTTATCCTTTGTAACCGGGGAGCTGTTTTTT.

The V gene is TRBV4-2, the J gene TRBJ2-2; 10 bases map to TRBD2. The CDR3 extends over 16 amino acids. Germline V gene lookup returns CDR1 LGHNA and CDR2 YNFKEQ. The V gene end was trimmed by 0 bases and the J gene end by 7 bases; junction bases not matched to a gene: 5. This CDR3 reads CASSQDGTSAVGELFF. The CDR3 DNA reads TGTGCCAGCAGCCAAGACGGGACTAGCGCTGTCGGGGAGCTGTTTTTT.

The chain has TRBV12-5 and TRBJ2-1, with 8 nucleotides matching TRBD1. Germline-derived CDR1 and CDR2 are LGHNT and FRNRAP. The CDR3 runs 19 residues. V was pared by 6 bases and J by 3 bases, with 19 bases of the junction left unmatched. The CDR3 nucleotides are TGTGCTAGTGGCCCTACCGTGGGTCTCGACAGGGGAAACTACAATGAGCAGTTCTTC. It translates to CASGPTVGLDRGNYNEQFF.

V is TRBV5-6 and J is TRBJ2-1; D is possibly TRBD1 (5 bases). Per germline, CDR1 SGHDT and CDR2 YYEEEE. V was trimmed by 1 base and J by 0 bases, leaving 8 bases between them. This CDR3 region has 15 residues. Here the CDR3 DNA reads TGTGCCAGCAGCTTGAGTAGGGGCTCCTACAATGAGCAGTTCTTC. This translates into CASSLSRGSYNEQFF.

The chain joins TRBV18 to TRBJ2-3; a weak D match, TRBD2 (6 bases). Deletions cut 4 bases from V and 4 bases from J, with 15 bases between. CDR1 and CDR2 from the germline V gene are KGHSH and LQKENI. The CDR3 has 15 amino acids. CDR3 nucleotides: TGTGCCAGCTCACTTCAGCGGGCGCCACCAGATACGCAGTATTTT. Its translation is CASSLQRAPPDTQYF.

The V gene is TRBV29-1, the J gene TRBJ2-3; TRBD1 matches at 7 bases. The germline gives CDR1 SQVTM, CDR2 ANQGSEA. V gave up 7 bases and J gave up 1 base; unmatched junction bases: 5. The CDR3 contains 13 residues. CDR3 nucleotides: TGCAGCGGGAGACAGGGTGGCACAGATACGCAGTATTTT. It codes for CSGRQGGTDTQYF.

The chain joins TRBV6-5 to TRBJ2-1, with unresolved D. The ends were cut back, 6 bases at V and 0 bases at J, with 9 bases in the middle. This CDR3 is built from 14 residues. Germline V gene lookup returns CDR1 MNHEY and CDR2 SVGAGI. The DNA of the CDR3 is TGTGCCAGCAGAGAGATCCACTCCTACAATGAGCAGTTCTTC. It is translated as CASREIHSYNEQFF.